This T cell receptor (beta chain) was sequenced during a study of cytomegalovirus exposure and HLA in healthy donors. Study-wide background: Sequencing of about 200 million T cells in an earlier analysis found around 100 million unique TCR beta sequences.

The PCR ran on 60 Vbeta and 13 Jbeta primers. In the original workflow: In a later analysis, the count reached some 88 million unique TCR beta chains, with 10 million to 14 million shared. The assay was immunoSEQ multiplex PCR, and TCRdb's table has in-frame clones only and misses some. Clone size and the V and J calls come from that table; the DNA yielded D and trimming. This table holds 72,000 or so clones, over 60% found once. The germline gives CDR1 MGHDK, CDR2 SYGVNS. The ends were cut back, 4 bases at V and 6 bases at J, with 2 bases in the middle. The length of the CDR3 is 10 residues. Details on this clone: Its antigen is still unknown.

Whereas donors were nominally healthy upon sampling, unrecorded immune exposures were probable. Study-wide findings and caveats: The authors enumerated roughly 160 TCR beta chains as linked to cytomegalovirus.

V usage is TRBV25-1 and J usage is TRBJ2-3; D not resolved. This TCR was sampled from a woman aged 45-65 years in good health and CMV-seronegative. Sequences were obtained from PBMCs. The CDR3 protein is CASSADTQYF. In DNA, the CDR3 is TGTGCCAGCAGTGCTGATACGCAGTATTTT. The full variable domain, its missing parts supplied by reference TRBV25-1 and TRBJ2-3, is EADIYQTPRYLVIGTGKKITLECSQTMGHDKMYWYQQDPGMELHLIHYSYGVNSTEKGDLSSESTVSRIRTEHFPLTLESARPSHTSQYLCASSADTQYFGPGTRLTVL.